These 30 T cell receptor beta chains came from one sample sequenced in a study of vaccination and CD4 T cells after COVID-19. These TCRs' antigens remain unknown. Treatment defined: roughly 10-day PBMC culture with coronavirus spike peptide pools or control peptides (ViraFEST assay). The Oncomine TCR Beta short-read assay was applied to DNA of cultured CD4+ T cells. Using its own MiXCR run on the PCR reads, TCRdb lists one record per CDR3 protein. Of under 25,000 distinct CDR3 sequences in the sample, 23% were seen once. Sequencing used cultured CD4+ T cells from blood. These receptors came from a human donor with COVID-19.

This clonotype was seen a handful of times. The chain uses TRBV2 and TRBJ2-1, with 8 bases fitting TRBD2. With 4 bases clipped from V and 7 bases from J, the junction kept 9 bases outside the gene matches. Germline CDR1 SNHLY, CDR2 FYNNEI. The CDR3 runs to 15 residues. CDR3 protein: CASSVPAGALNEQFF. The CDR3 DNA is TGTGCCAGCAGTGTACCAGCGGGGGCCCTTAATGAGCAGTTCTTC. Looking up the rest from reference TRBV2 and TRBJ2-1 gives the full variable domain: EPEVTQTPSHQVTQMGQEVILRCVPISNHLYFYWYRQILGQKVEFLVSFYNNEISEKSEIFDDQFSVERPDGSNFTLKIRSTKLEDSAMYFCASSVPAGALNEQFFGPGTRLTVL.

The chain recombines TRBV4-1 with TRBJ1-2; TRBD1 is a possible D gene (5 bases). V was clipped by 1 base and J by 9 bases, with 12 bases between them. CDR3 length: 13 amino acids. In germline, CDR1 is MGHRA, CDR2 YSYEKL. The CDR3 region is CASSQVGRASYTF. The CDR3 region has the DNA TGCGCCAGCAGCCAAGTAGGCAGGGCTAGCTACACCTTC.

V and J are TRBV10-3 and TRBJ1-3, with no clear D. Trimming left V 3 bases short and J 0 bases short, with 6 bases between. Per germline, CDR1 ENHRY and CDR2 SYGVKD. The CDR3 loop spans 14 amino acids. For the CDR3, the DNA is TGTGCCATCAGTGATGGAAGCTCTGGAAACACCATATATTTT. This encodes CAISDGSSGNTIYF.

A single count supports this clonotype. The gene calls are TRBV9 and TRBJ2-5, with a tentative D call TRBD1 (5 bases). This CDR3 comprises 15 residues. The V gene lost 0 bases and the J gene lost 1 base, with 10 bases spanning the gap. From germline, CDR1 is SGDLS and CDR2 YYNGEE. The CDR3 sequence: CASSVGQTIQETQYF. The CDR3 nucleotides read TGTGCCAGCAGCGTAGGACAGACGATCCAAGAGACCCAGTACTTC.

The sample holds a few counts of this clonotype. The chain uses TRBV19 and TRBJ2-2; TRBD2 aligns across 7 bases. This CDR3 is built from 17 residues. Germline CDR1 LNHDA, CDR2 SQIVND (reference sequence). With V trimmed by 7 bases and J by 7 bases, 18 bases remained unmatched. The CDR3 protein is CASTGVGLAESYGELFF. As DNA, the CDR3 is TGTGCCAGTACCGGGGTGGGGCTAGCGGAATCCTACGGGGAGCTGTTTTTT.

Relative to its sample, this clonotype is medium-sized. Compared with germline, one end of the junction differs, possibly owing to a read error. This chain uses TRBV27 with TRBJ2-3; unclear D gene. CDR3 length: 13 amino acids. Per the germline V gene, CDR1 is MNHEY and CDR2 is SMNVEV (reference sequence). CDR3 bases: TGTGCCAGCAGTCTATCGAGCACAGATACGCAGTATTTT. Protein sequence: CASSLSSTDTQYF.

With regard to this clonotype: At one boundary the junction diverges from the germline segment, which might be a read error. The V gene is TRBV7-9, the J gene TRBJ1-5; 7 bases line up with TRBD1. This CDR3 has 18 residues. CDR1 is SEHNR and CDR2 is FQNEAQ in the germline V gene (reference sequence). The CDR3 DNA reads TGTGCCAGCAGCGGTAATCCGACAGGGACGATGAGCATTCAGCCCCAGCATTTT. This gives the protein CASSGNPTGTMSIQPQHF.

V is TRBV28 and J is TRBJ1-2; the D is unclear. The CDR3 consists of 13 residues. CDR1 is MDHEN and CDR2 is SYDVKM in the germline V gene. Trimming took off 2 bases at V and 2 bases at J, with 6 bases between the two ends. CDR3: CASSLTGNYGYTF. CDR3 in DNA: TGTGCCAGCAGTTTAACCGGGAACTATGGCTACACCTTC.

This clonotype was counted a few times. The gene calls are TRBV5-1 and TRBJ1-1; D remains ambiguous. Looked up from germline, CDR1 is SGHRS and CDR2 is YFSETQ. V was clipped by 6 bases and J by 7 bases, with 16 bases between them. The CDR3 extends over 13 amino acids. CDR3 coding DNA: TGCGCCAGCAACCCCGGAGGCCAATATGAAGCTTTCTTT. The encoded protein is CASNPGGQYEAFF.

This clonotype was seen more than once but under ten times. CDR3 residues: CASSKCASGELAGELFF. Here the CDR3 DNA reads TGTGCCAGCAGCAAATGCGCTAGCGGCGAGCTAGCCGGGGAGCTGTTTTTT. The J gene is TRBJ2-2, the V gene TRBV21-1; no check of the table's D call, TRBD2, against the DNA was made. TRBV21-1 is a listed pseudogene. CDR3 length equals 17 residues.

There are a few counts of this clonotype. This chain joins TRBV10-3 and TRBJ1-3; no clear D gene. Germline V gene lookup returns CDR1 ENHRY and CDR2 SYGVKD. Trimming took 11 bases from V and 0 from J, leaving 11 bases between them. This CDR3 comprises 13 residues. CDR3 protein: CAATEGSGNTIYF. The CDR3 bases are TGTGCCGCAACAGAGGGCTCTGGAAACACCATATATTTT.

The V call is TRBV7-2, the J call TRBJ2-7, with D tentatively TRBD1 (5 bases). The CDR3 is 14 residues long. V was shortened by 5 bases and J by 2 bases, with 13 bases between the two germline ends. Germline V gives CDR1 SGHTA, CDR2 FQGNSA. The CDR3 DNA reads as TGTGCCAGCAGCGGCGACTGGGGCACCTACGAGCAGTACTTC. Encoded protein: CASSGDWGTYEQYF.

In its sample, this clonotype was seen a few times. V gene TRBV20-1 combines with J gene TRBJ2-1; a weak D match, TRBD2 (7 bases). The germline V and J ends were trimmed by 1 base and 0 bases, with 16 bases remaining between them. Germline V gene sequence: CDR1 DFQATT, CDR2 SNEGSKA (reference sequence). The CDR3 spans 17 residues. CDR3 region: CSARGPRGRRSYNEQFF. The CDR3 DNA reads as TGCAGTGCTAGAGGTCCGCGGGGGCGACGCTCCTACAATGAGCAGTTCTTC.

V is TRBV11-3 and J is TRBJ2-5; D call uncertain. The CDR3 is 13 residues long. Trimming took off 1 base at V and 5 bases at J, with 8 bases between the two ends. Germline CDR1 and CDR2: SGHNT and YENEEA. CDR3 nucleotide sequence: TGTGCCAGCAGCTTAGGGCTAGGGGAGACCCAGTACTTC. Its protein is CASSLGLGETQYF.

The chain is built from TRBV11-3 and TRBJ1-2; 7 nucleotides align to TRBD1. The CDR3 sequence is 15 residues long. From germline, CDR1 is SGHNT and CDR2 YENEEA. J lost 8 bases, V lost 1 base, and 10 bases had no gene match. In DNA, the CDR3 is TGTGCCAGCAGCTTAGCCCGAACCCGGGACAGCGGCTACACCTTC. It is translated as CASSLARTRDSGYTF.

This clonotype was observed a handful of times. The chain uses TRBV10-3 and TRBJ2-7, with TRBD1 matching 9 bases. The ends lost 2 bases at V and 5 bases at J; junction bases unmatched: 10. CDR1 and CDR2 (germline): ENHRY, SYGVKD. CDR3 size: 16 residues. CDR3 sequence: CAISEPPDRGSHEQYF. CDR3 DNA: TGTGCCATCAGTGAGCCACCGGACAGGGGTTCCCACGAGCAGTACTTC.

The chain couples TRBV9 to TRBJ2-3, with 14 bases lining up with TRBD2. The CDR3 loop spans 15 amino acids. In germline, CDR1 is SGDLS, CDR2 YYNGEE. J lost 8 bases, V lost 3 bases, and 5 bases had no gene match. The DNA for the CDR3 is TGTGCCAGCAGCGGAGGAGGGACTAGCGGGGGTACGCAGTATTTT. Amino acid sequence: CASSGGGTSGGTQYF. The variable domain in full, completed from reference TRBV9 and TRBJ2-3, reads DSGVTQTPKHLITATGQRVTLRCSPRSGDLSVYWYQQSLDQGLQFLIQYYNGEERAKGNILERFSAQQFPDLHSELNLSSLELGDSALYFCASSGGGTSGGTQYFGPGTRLTVL.

The V call is TRBV29-1, the J call TRBJ2-5; 15 bases line up with TRBD2. V was pared by 7 bases and J by 5 bases, with 5 bases of the junction left unmatched. The CDR3 spans 14 residues. Germline V gene sequence: CDR1 SQVTM, CDR2 ANQGSEA. The CDR3 sequence: CSAGTSGGFETQYF. CDR3 in DNA: TGCAGCGCCGGGACTAGCGGGGGGTTTGAGACCCAGTACTTC. Supplemented by reference TRBV29-1 and TRBJ2-5, the full variable domain reads SAVISQKPSRDICQRGTSLTIQCQVDSQVTMMFWYRQQPGQSLTLIATANQGSEATYESGFVIDKFPISRPNLTFSTLTVSNMSPEDSSIYLCSAGTSGGFETQYFGPGTRLLVL.

There are a few counts of this clonotype. J is TRBJ1-6 and V is TRBV7-3, with a possible D match to TRBD1 (5 bases). The CDR3 runs to 15 residues. V was pared by 5 bases and J by 7 bases, with 15 bases between. Germline-derived CDR1 and CDR2 are SGHTA and FQGTGA. CDR3 in amino acids: CASSVLGGVNSPLHF. DNA of the CDR3: TGTGCCAGCAGCGTCCTGGGAGGGGTAAATTCACCCCTCCACTTT.

V usage is TRBV2 and J usage is TRBJ1-1, with no clear D. This CDR3 is 13 amino acids long. Per germline, CDR1 SNHLY and CDR2 FYNNEI. Trimming took off 5 bases at V and 0 bases at J, with 7 bases between the two ends. Written as DNA, the CDR3 is TGTGCCAGCAGTCCTACAATGAACACTGAAGCTTTCTTT. Protein: CASSPTMNTEAFF.

The rearrangement uses TRBV10-3 and TRBJ2-1, with a weak D call TRBD1 (6 bases). Germline-derived CDR1 and CDR2 are ENHRY and SYGVKD. This CDR3 has 14 residues. CDR3 region: CALASGDSYNEQFF. CDR3 nucleotide sequence: TGTGCTCTAGCATCAGGGGACTCCTACAATGAGCAGTTCTTC.

This clonotype was observed a handful of times. The rearrangement uses TRBV20-1 and TRBJ1-1; TRBD1 might be the D (6 bases). The V and J ends lost 0 bases and 3 bases respectively, with 26 bases between them. CDR1 is DFQATT and CDR2 is SNEGSKA in the germline V gene (reference sequence). The CDR3 consists of 19 residues. CDR3 residues: CSAREFARDTFPGDTEAFF. CDR3 DNA: TGCAGTGCTAGAGAATTTGCGCGGGACACCTTCCCCGGGGACACTGAAGCTTTCTTT.

By frequency in the sample, this clonotype is medium-sized. One junction end disagrees with the germline gene, perhaps due to a read error. The J gene is TRBJ1-6, the V gene TRBV20-1; a weak D match, TRBD1 (6 bases). This CDR3 has 12 amino acids. The germline V gene encodes CDR1 DFQATT and CDR2 SNEGSKA (reference sequence). CDR3 bases: TGCAGCGCTAGACCCGGACAGCGGCCCCTCCACTTT. Its protein product is CSARPGQRPLHF.

Only a few counts were recorded for this clonotype. The chain employs TRBV10-3 and TRBJ2-7; 11 bases align to TRBD1. V shed 6 bases and J 5 bases; nucleotides not matched to a gene: 9. CDR3 size: 15 residues. Germline lookup yields CDR1 ENHRY and CDR2 SYGVKD. The CDR3 nucleotides read TGTGCCATCAGCAAAGGACAGGGGGCGGTTGACGAGCAGTACTTC. Translated: CAISKGQGAVDEQYF.

This chain uses TRBV5-6 with TRBJ1-5; D call uncertain. The V gene's germline CDR1 is SGHDT and CDR2 YYEEEE. CDR3 length equals 15 residues. V lost 0 bases, J lost 3 bases, and 10 bases lay in between. As DNA, the CDR3 is TGTGCCAGCAGCTTGGTTGGTGCATCCAATCAGCCCCAGCATTTT. Protein: CASSLVGASNQPQHF.

The chain employs TRBV27 and TRBJ2-1; tentatively, D is TRBD2 (6 bases). The CDR3 covers 11 residues. V was clipped by 8 bases and J by 4 bases, with 6 bases between them. Germline CDR1 is MNHEY and CDR2 is SMNVEV (reference sequence). DNA of the CDR3: TGTGCCAGCCGGGAGTACAATGAGCAGTTCTTC. Its translation is CASREYNEQFF.

This clonotype was seen only a few times. The chain employs TRBV6-5 and TRBJ1-6, with 7 bases aligning to TRBD1. Germline trimming cut 4 bases from V and 15 bases from J; bases unmatched to any gene: 6. The CDR3 is 12 amino acids. Germline V gene sequence: CDR1 MNHEY, CDR2 SVGAGI. The CDR3 spells CASSSNRGLLHF. CDR3 nucleotide sequence: TGTGCCAGCAGTTCTAACAGGGGTCTCCTCCACTTT.

This clonotype was observed a few times. The chain uses TRBV7-2 and TRBJ1-1; no clear D. The germline V gene encodes CDR1 SGHTA and CDR2 FQGNSA. V shed 3 bases and J shed 0 bases, with 8 bases lying between them. This CDR3 is 14 amino acids long. The CDR3 sequence: CASSFPAMNTEAFF. CDR3 in DNA: TGTGCCAGCAGCTTCCCAGCCATGAACACTGAAGCTTTCTTT.

In its sample, this clonotype ranks as medium-sized. The chain combines TRBV20-1 with TRBJ2-3; the D gene is possibly TRBD2 (5 bases). The CDR3 runs 13 residues. Looked up from germline, CDR1 is DFQATT and CDR2 is SNEGSKA (reference sequence). With 6 bases removed from V and 5 bases from J, the gap between germline ends came to 15 bases. In DNA form, the CDR3 reads TGCAGTGCCCCCTTTCCGGGGTTAGATACGCAGTATTTT. It yields the protein CSAPFPGLDTQYF.

This clonotype occurred a few times. The chain uses TRBV28 and TRBJ1-1, with D possibly matching TRBD1 (6 bases). From germline, CDR1 is MDHEN and CDR2 SYDVKM. Between the trimmed V and J ends, which lost 6 bases and 9 bases, there was a span of 17 bases. CDR3 length: 13 amino acids. CDR3 amino acids: CASRERGELQAFF. The CDR3 DNA follows: TGTGCCAGCAGAGAAAGGGGGGAACTGCAAGCTTTCTTT.